This TCR beta chain was sequenced during a study of breast tumors, draining lymph nodes, adjacent tissues. Study-level results: Tumor and nontumor repertoires were significantly more similar in luminal-like than in basal-like breast cancer.

From the multiplex PCR reads, TCRdb called clonotypes with MiXCR, one entry per CDR3 protein. This sample has 20,000 to 30,000 distinct CDR3 sequences, with 68% found just once. With respect to this clonotype: Its antigen is not identified.

The CDR3 is 14 amino acids. With V trimmed by 0 bases and J by 8 bases, 5 bases remained unmatched. Germline V gene sequence: CDR1 LGHDT, CDR2 YNNKEL (reference sequence). The chain carries TRBV3-1 and TRBJ2-7, with 9 bases identical to TRBD1. Sequencing input: tumor-adjacent breast tissue. The sequence was obtained from a female donor with breast cancer. Some clones in this sample may be carry-over from other donors' samples. CDR3 nucleotides: TGTGCCAGCAGCCAAGATCTGGGACAGGGTCAGCAGTACTTC. Translated, it gives CASSQDLGQGQQYF.